The 24 T cell receptor beta chains presented below share a single source sample, sequenced in a study of T cells expressing NK-cell markers. TCRdb re-called the 5' RACE reads, yielding one record per CDR3 amino acid sequence without DNA. This table holds a few hundred thousand distinct CDR3 sequences. Source material: blood T cells: a sorted CD56 or NKG2C T cell subset, CD4+ or CD8+ T cells, or bulk PBMC T cells (not recorded which). The receptors shown here come from a man aged 18 to 70 in good health.

The J gene is TRBJ2-4, the V gene TRBV5-5; TCRdb names TRBD1, which stays unverified in the absence of DNA. The CDR3 totals 16 residues. Germline V gives CDR1 SGHKS, CDR2 YYEKEE (reference sequence). CDR3 sequence reads: CASSVIPRGPKNIQYF.

J is TRBJ2-5 and V is TRBV11-2; TCRdb designates TRBD2, a call that cannot be tested without DNA. Germline CDR1 is SGHAT and CDR2 is FQNNGV. This CDR3 is built from 15 residues. The CDR3 sequence is CASSRVTGGPETQYF.

The CDR3 here is CASSPLTGVYVGELFF. J is TRBJ2-2 and V is TRBV14; the D call from TCRdb, TRBD1, cannot be confirmed without DNA. This CDR3 comprises 16 residues. The germline V gene has CDR1 SGHDN and CDR2 FVKESK.

The rearrangement links TRBV10-3 to TRBJ1-3; the TCRdb call, TRBD1, lacks DNA for checking. CDR3 length equals 16 residues. The germline V gene has CDR1 ENHRY and CDR2 SYGVKD. CDR3 in amino acids: CAISESTSDSWNTIYF.

The genes are TRBV12-3 or TRBV12-4 and TRBJ2-1; TCRdb calls TRBD1, which cannot be checked without DNA. The CDR3 is made up of 16 amino acids. This CDR3 reads CASSPSGQGRYNEQFF.

The chain links TRBV12-3 or TRBV12-4 to TRBJ2-4; TCRdb's D gene call, TRBD1, goes unchecked for lack of DNA. CDR3 length equals 14 residues. This CDR3 reads CASSTRQGENIQYF.

The chain links TRBV2 to TRBJ1-3; with no DNA, the TCRdb D assignment of TRBD1 cannot be verified. CDR1 and CDR2 from the germline V gene are SNHLY and FYNNEI. There are 14 residues in the CDR3. CDR3 region: CASSPGGAGNTIYF.

The rearrangement joins TRBV5-1 to TRBJ2-1. The CDR3 is made up of 16 amino acids. The germline CDR1 and CDR2 sequences are SGHRS and YFSETQ. The CDR3 spells CASAGGVGSFGNEQFF. Using reference TRBV5-1 and TRBJ2-1 for the parts outside the CDR3, the full variable domain is KAGVTQTPRYLIKTRGQQVTLSCSPISGHRSVSWYQQTPGQGLQFLFEYFSETQRNKGNFPGRFSGRQFSNSRSEMNVSTLELGDSALYLCASAGGVGSFGNEQFFGPGTRLTVL.

V and J are TRBV2 and TRBJ2-1; TCRdb returns TRBD2, unconfirmable since there is no DNA. CDR1 is SNHLY and CDR2 is FYNNEI in the germline V gene. The CDR3 runs to 16 residues. The CDR3 loop reads CASSDLWLAGYNEQFF.

The chain links TRBV6-2 or TRBV6-3 to TRBJ2-1; checking the TCRdb D call of TRBD2 is not possible without DNA. The CDR3 consists of 14 residues. Germline lookup yields CDR1 MNHEY and CDR2 SVGEGT. The CDR3 sequence: CASRTSGGSGEQFF.

This chain links TRBV2 with TRBJ2-4; TCRdb's D call, TRBD1, is unchecked because there is no DNA. CDR1 is SNHLY, CDR2 FYNNEI, per germline. CDR3 size: 13 residues. CDR3 sequence: CASRYRVWGIQYF.

This chain connects TRBV12-3 or TRBV12-4 to TRBJ2-3; TCRdb calls TRBD2, which cannot be checked without DNA. This CDR3 comprises 17 residues. CDR3 sequence: CARPAGERGVLMDTQYF.

The chain has TRBV19 and TRBJ1-5; TCRdb's assignment of TRBD1 cannot be checked, as there is no DNA. Germline V gene data show CDR1 as LNHDA and CDR2 as SQIVND (reference sequence). CDR3 length equals 17 residues. CDR3 in amino acids: CASSIDPPGISNQPQHF.

The rearrangement uses TRBV2 and TRBJ1-6. CDR1 SNHLY and CDR2 FYNNEI come from the germline V gene. The CDR3 consists of 12 residues. The CDR3 loop reads CASRDSSSTLHF.

V is TRBV6-2 or TRBV6-3 and J is TRBJ2-7. The CDR3 is 16 residues long. CDR1 and CDR2 from the germline V gene are MNHEY and SVGEGT. The CDR3 here is CASSYPTGRAGYEQYF.

The chain joins TRBV10-3 to TRBJ2-7; TCRdb indicates TRBD2, and absent DNA this call remains unverified. There are 17 residues in the CDR3. Germline V gene lookup returns CDR1 ENHRY and CDR2 SYGVKD. CDR3: CAISEPGLAGGLHEQYF.

The chain links TRBV20-1 to TRBJ1-2; TCRdb selects TRBD1, and the lack of DNA leaves this call unchecked. In germline, CDR1 is DFQATT, CDR2 SNEGSKA (reference sequence). There are 13 residues in the CDR3. This CDR3 reads CSARVSGAWGYTF.

This chain connects TRBV5-1 to TRBJ1-5. This CDR3 has 15 residues. CDR1 is SGHRS and CDR2 is YFSETQ in the germline V gene. CDR3 protein: CASSPGQAYNQPQHF.

This chain links TRBV9 with TRBJ2-1; lacking DNA, the TRBD2 call made by TCRdb goes unchecked. Germline CDR1 reads SGDLS; CDR2 reads YYNGEE. This CDR3 is 17 amino acids long. The CDR3 spells CASSPWTSGGAYNEQFF.

The V call is TRBV7-2, the J call TRBJ2-1; the TRBD2 assignment by TCRdb is unverifiable without DNA. This CDR3 comprises 15 residues. Germline-derived CDR1 and CDR2 are SGHTA and FQGNSA. This CDR3 is CASSLAAGGQYEQFF.

V is TRBV7-7 and J is TRBJ2-5. The CDR3 is 13 amino acids. The germline CDR1 and CDR2 sequences are SSHAT and FNYEAQ (reference sequence). CDR3 protein: CASSLTFVETQYF.

V and J are TRBV12-3 or TRBV12-4 and TRBJ1-1. The CDR3 contains 15 residues. CDR3: CASSLASGSTLEAFF.

This sequence joins TRBV5-1 and TRBJ1-6; the TCRdb call, TRBD1, lacks DNA for checking. The CDR3 length is 15 residues. CDR1 SGHRS and CDR2 YFSETQ come from the germline V gene. CDR3 amino acids: CASSPGIGPNSPLHF.

The rearrangement joins TRBV2 to TRBJ2-4; checking the TCRdb D call of TRBD1 is not possible without DNA. The germline V gene encodes CDR1 SNHLY and CDR2 FYNNEI. The CDR3 runs to 19 residues. This chain's CDR3 is CASSPGGDPWYLAKNIQYF.